The TCR beta chain described here comes from a study of Graves' ophthalmopathy and Graves' hyperthyroidism. RNA served as the template for amplifying TCR beta CDR3 regions. The first-round RT-PCR employed HTBI primers together with the Qiagen OneStep RT-PCR kit. A multiplex PCR was then performed as the second round. TCRdb reprocessed the multiplex PCR reads via MiXCR and lists one record per CDR3 protein. The table lists over a million distinct CDR3 sequences, around a third of them singletons, with approximately 10% in the top ten. This clonotype was seen a handful of times. The V and J ends lost 6 bases and 3 bases respectively, with 11 bases between them. CDR3 length: 14 residues. CDR1 and CDR2 (germline): MNHEY, SVGAGI.

The sequenced material came from peripheral blood or thyroid tissue (not recorded which). J is TRBJ1-4 and V is TRBV6-5; D is uncertain. The clonotype was recovered from an adult man with Graves' hyperthyroidism. CDR3 residues: CASRRVSANEKLFF. CDR3 in DNA: TGTGCCAGCAGAAGGGTGTCAGCTAATGAAAAACTGTTTTTT.